These 26 T cell receptor beta chains originate from one sample sequenced in a study of CD8+ T cells in alopecia areata. In each case, RNA was isolated and then reverse transcribed into cDNA as the sequencing template. TCRdb's table, derived via immunoSEQ multiplex PCR, lists solely in-frame clones and lacks some. The top ten hold 6.4% of the sample, which has about 130,000 clones, around 50% seen once. Sequenced material: CD4+ T cells sorted from blood, taken at week 0. The receptors derive from a human donor with alopecia areata.

CDR3 amino acids: CASSWGGRSNEQFF. The CDR3 DNA reads TGTGCCAGCAGCTGGGGGGGCCGAAGCAATGAGCAGTTCTTC. The gene calls are TRBV7-9 and TRBJ2-1; TRBD2 is a possible D gene (7 bases). The germline V and J ends were trimmed by 4 bases and 6 bases, with 13 bases remaining between them. Germline loops: CDR1 SEHNR, CDR2 FQNEAQ (reference sequence). The CDR3 is 14 amino acids.

The chain carries TRBV5-1 and TRBJ2-6; D ambiguous. Germline loops: CDR1 SGHRS, CDR2 YFSETQ. The CDR3 extends over 17 amino acids. V was trimmed by 0 bases and J by 3 bases, leaving 13 bases between them. The CDR3 nucleotides are TGCGCCAGCAGCTTGGCGCCCTTAGGGCTTGGGGCCAACGTCCTGACTTTC. Translation: CASSLAPLGLGANVLTF.

V and J are TRBV6-5 and TRBJ1-1; 9 bases are a match to TRBD1. Germline V gene lookup returns CDR1 MNHEY and CDR2 SVGAGI. Losses at the gene ends were 6 bases for V and 4 bases for J; bases not matched to a gene: 6. This CDR3 comprises 14 residues. The CDR3 nucleotides read TGTGCCAGCAGCCTCGGACAGGGGAGCACTGAAGCTTTCTTT. This translates into CASSLGQGSTEAFF.

The rearrangement uses TRBV11-3 and TRBJ1-1; D may be TRBD1 (5 bases). The CDR3 has 16 residues. Germline values: CDR1 SGHNT, CDR2 YENEEA. Trimming cost V 5 bases and J 4 bases, with 20 bases left between them. CDR3 sequence: CASSPGTVPRGTEAFF. Here the CDR3 DNA reads TGTGCCAGCAGCCCTGGGACCGTCCCCCGTGGCACTGAAGCTTTCTTT.

This rearrangement joins TRBV5-5 to TRBJ1-6; 9 bases agree with TRBD1. This CDR3 contains 17 residues. Germline loops: CDR1 SGHKS, CDR2 YYEKEE (reference sequence). J lost 7 bases, V lost 0 bases, and 8 bases had no gene match. The CDR3 region is CASSLGGPGQGNSPLHF. The CDR3 bases are TGTGCCAGCAGCTTGGGGGGCCCCGGACAGGGGAATTCACCCCTCCACTTT. Complete variable domain (other parts from reference TRBV5-5 and TRBJ1-6): DAGVTQSPTHLIKTRGQQVTLRCSPISGHKSVSWYQQVLGQGPQFIFQYYEKEERGRGNFPDRFSARQFPNYSSELNVNALLLGDSALYLCASSLGGPGQGNSPLHFGNGTRLTVT.

CDR3 amino acids: CASSMVTSGEETQYF. The CDR3 nucleotides read TGTGCCAGTAGTATGGTGACTAGCGGGGAGGAGACCCAGTACTTC. This rearrangement joins TRBV19 to TRBJ2-5, with 11 positions matching TRBD2. This CDR3 has 15 amino acids. Germline CDR1 LNHDA, CDR2 SQIVND (reference sequence). V dropped 3 bases and J dropped 5; count of bases not matched to a gene: 5.

This chain connects TRBV10-3 to TRBJ1-5; TRBD1 might be the D (5 bases). CDR1 is ENHRY, CDR2 SYGVKD, per germline. V gave up 5 bases and J gave up 2 bases, with 10 bases separating them. This CDR3 comprises 14 residues. In nucleotides, the CDR3 is TGTGCCATCAGTTCCGGGGGACGCAATCAGCCCCAGCATTTT. The encoded protein is CAISSGGRNQPQHF.

This chain uses TRBV4-3 with TRBJ2-2; perhaps D is TRBD1 or TRBD2 (5 bases each). V lost 0 bases to trimming and J lost 1 base, with 9 bases between them. This CDR3 is 16 amino acids long. Germline CDR1 LGHNA, CDR2 YSLEER. The CDR3 bases are TGCGCCAGCAGCCAAGAGTCGAGGGGGAACACCGGGGAGCTGTTTTTT. Translated: CASSQESRGNTGELFF.

As DNA, the CDR3 is TGTGCCTGCCTGGACAGGGAGAGTACTGAAGCTTTCTTT. The encoded protein is CACLDRESTEAFF. V usage is TRBV30 and J usage is TRBJ1-1, with TRBD1 matching 8 bases. CDR1 is GTSNPN and CDR2 is SVGIG in the germline V gene (reference sequence). The length of the CDR3 is 13 residues. After removal of 6 bases from V and 5 bases from J, the junction contained 8 bases not matched to a gene.

Only a few counts were recorded for this clone. CDR3 coding DNA: TGCAGCGTTGAAGTTGGCGGAGATACGCAGTATTTT. Encoded protein: CSVEVGGDTQYF. This rearrangement joins TRBV29-1 to TRBJ2-3; no reliable D call. Germline V gene lookup returns CDR1 SQVTM and CDR2 ANQGSEA. The V end was cut by 1 base, the J end by 5 bases, with 7 bases between. CDR3 length: 12 residues.

The chain is built from TRBV15 and TRBJ1-2; the D is unclear. The CDR3 is made up of 14 amino acids. Trimming pared 7 bases from V and 2 bases from J, leaving 14 bases between. Germline V gene lookup returns CDR1 LNHNV and CDR2 YYDKDF (reference sequence). In nucleotides, the CDR3 is TGTGCCACCACCGCGTCTCCGGCCAACTATGGCTACACCTTC. It yields the protein CATTASPANYGYTF.

This clone was detected only a few times. This chain joins TRBV7-9 and TRBJ1-6; no firm D call. Germline V gene sequence: CDR1 SEHNR, CDR2 FQNEAQ (reference sequence). The V gene lost 5 bases and the J gene lost 10 bases, with 15 bases spanning the gap. CDR3 length equals 14 residues. This CDR3 reads CASSPHGVPSPLHF. The CDR3 nucleotides are TGTGCCAGCAGCCCCCACGGGGTCCCCTCACCCCTCCACTTT.

This clone was seen once. V is TRBV29-1 and J is TRBJ2-3, with D tentatively TRBD2 (6 bases). The length of the CDR3 is 14 residues. V lost 7 bases to trimming and J lost 1 base, with 15 bases between them. Germline-derived CDR1 and CDR2 are SQVTM and ANQGSEA. This CDR3 is CSAARGVGTDTQYF. CDR3 DNA: TGCAGCGCCGCGCGGGGAGTTGGCACAGATACGCAGTATTTT.

The CDR3 region has the DNA TGTGCCAGCAGCAAAACTACATCGAACTATGGCTACACCTTC. Translating gives CASSKTTSNYGYTF. The chain employs TRBV25-1 and TRBJ1-2; no reliable D call. The ends were cut back, 6 bases at V and 2 bases at J, with 13 bases in the middle. The CDR3 is 14 amino acids. The germline V gene encodes CDR1 MGHDK and CDR2 SYGVNS.

In its sample, this clone was seen a few times. V usage is TRBV7-9 and J usage is TRBJ2-3; D may be TRBD1 or TRBD2 (6 bases each). The ends were cut back, 1 base at V and 6 bases at J, with 14 bases in the middle. Germline values: CDR1 SEHNR, CDR2 FQNEAQ (reference sequence). This CDR3 has 15 residues. The CDR3 is CASSLGWQGRDTQYF. The CDR3 region has the DNA TGTGCCAGCAGCTTAGGTTGGCAGGGGAGGGATACGCAGTATTTT.

In its sample, this clone was seen a few times. This sequence joins TRBV30 and TRBJ2-1; D may match TRBD1 or TRBD2 (5 bases each). Trimming cost V 4 bases and J 10 bases, with 11 bases left between them. This CDR3 is built from 11 residues. CDR1 is GTSNPN, CDR2 SVGIG, per germline (reference sequence). Here the CDR3 DNA reads TGTGCCTGGAAGCGAGAGGGGGAGCAGTTCTTC. Amino acids: CAWKREGEQFF. The variable domain in full, completed from reference TRBV30 and TRBJ2-1, reads SQTIHQWPATLVQPVGSPLSLECTVEGTSNPNLYWYRQAAGRGLQLLFYSVGIGQISSEVPQNLSASRPQDRQFILSSKKLLLSDSGFYLCAWKREGEQFFGPGTRLTVL.

The chain joins TRBV2 to TRBJ2-5; D gene unclear. The CDR3 runs to 12 residues. Germline lookup yields CDR1 SNHLY and CDR2 FYNNEI. The germline V and J ends were trimmed by 8 bases and 2 bases, with 9 bases remaining between them. Here the CDR3 reads CASGLEQETQYF. The CDR3 coding sequence is TGTGCCAGCGGTTTGGAGCAAGAGACCCAGTACTTC.

This clone was picked up a small number of times. The rearrangement uses TRBV2 and TRBJ1-2; D gene ambiguous. The length of the CDR3 is 11 residues. Deletions cut 8 bases from V and 1 base from J, with 5 bases between. Germline V gene data show CDR1 as SNHLY and CDR2 as FYNNEI. The CDR3 coding sequence is TGTGCCAGCGGGGATAACTATGGCTACACCTTC. Protein: CASGDNYGYTF.

The gene calls are TRBV5-1 and TRBJ2-3; no reliable D call. The CDR3 contains 14 residues. The germline V gene has CDR1 SGHRS and CDR2 YFSETQ. Trimming left V 0 bases short and J 2 bases short, with 7 bases between. The CDR3 sequence is CASSLDSTTDTQYF. The CDR3 DNA sequence: TGCGCCAGCAGCTTGGACAGTACCACAGATACGCAGTATTTT.

The chain combines TRBV7-2 with TRBJ2-3; tentatively, D is TRBD1 or TRBD2 (6 bases each). Trimming stripped 3 bases from V and 5 bases from J, with 12 bases between. CDR3 size: 14 residues. Germline lookup yields CDR1 SGHTA and CDR2 FQGNSA. CDR3 sequence (DNA): TGTGCCAGCAGCTTGTCGGGGGCGGGAGATACGCAGTATTTT. Translated, it gives CASSLSGAGDTQYF.

This CDR3 is CASSAGAGMNTEAFF. In DNA form, the CDR3 reads TGTGCCAGCAGTGCGGGGGCTGGCATGAACACTGAAGCTTTCTTT. The V and J genes are TRBV6-1 and TRBJ1-1; D might be TRBD1 (6 bases). The CDR3 length is 15 residues. CDR1 is MNHNS, CDR2 SASEGT, per germline. V lost 4 bases, J lost 0 bases, and 12 bases lay in between.

The rearrangement links TRBV6-5 to TRBJ1-2; 7 nucleotides line up with TRBD1. The CDR3 contains 12 residues. The germline V gene has CDR1 MNHEY and CDR2 SVGAGI. The trim removed 6 bases at V and 8 bases at J, leaving 6 bases unmatched. The CDR3 is CASSLTGDGYTF. Written as DNA, the CDR3 is TGTGCCAGCAGCCTCACAGGGGACGGCTACACCTTC.

The genes are TRBV30 and TRBJ1-2, with TRBD1 as a possible D gene (5 bases). The CDR3 totals 13 residues. From germline, CDR1 is GTSNPN and CDR2 SVGIG (reference sequence). Between the trimmed V and J ends, which lost 2 bases and 9 bases, there was a span of 16 bases. The CDR3: CAWSPPWGTSYTF. The CDR3 DNA reads TGTGCCTGGAGTCCCCCCTGGGGGACCAGCTACACCTTC. Full variable domain (rest looked up from reference TRBV30 and TRBJ1-2): SQTIHQWPATLVQPVGSPLSLECTVEGTSNPNLYWYRQAAGRGLQLLFYSVGIGQISSEVPQNLSASRPQDRQFILSSKKLLLSDSGFYLCAWSPPWGTSYTFGSGTRLTVV.

The CDR3 spells CASSSGQGDGYTF. The CDR3 region has the DNA TGCGCCAGCAGCTCCGGACAGGGGGATGGCTACACCTTC. The gene calls are TRBV5-1 and TRBJ1-2, with 10 nucleotides matching TRBD1. CDR1 and CDR2 (germline): SGHRS, YFSETQ. V dropped 3 bases and J dropped 6; count of bases not matched to a gene: 2. This CDR3 has 13 residues. Variable domain in full (rest from reference TRBV5-1 and TRBJ1-2): KAGVTQTPRYLIKTRGQQVTLSCSPISGHRSVSWYQQTPGQGLQFLFEYFSETQRNKGNFPGRFSGRQFSNSRSEMNVSTLELGDSALYLCASSSGQGDGYTFGSGTRLTVV.

This clone was detected once. The gene calls are TRBV5-6 and TRBJ2-6; D is undetermined. Germline-derived CDR1 and CDR2 are SGHDT and YYEEEE. The CDR3 sequence is 15 residues long. Between the trimmed V and J ends, which lost 1 base and 0 bases, there was a span of 5 bases. CDR3 sequence reads: CASSLYGSGANVLTF. The CDR3 nucleotides read TGTGCCAGCAGCTTGTATGGCTCTGGGGCCAACGTCCTGACTTTC.

Written as DNA, the CDR3 is TGTGCCAGCAGCTTTAACACAGGCTGGACTGAAGCTTTCTTT. It yields the protein CASSFNTGWTEAFF. The rearrangement joins TRBV5-6 to TRBJ1-1, with D possibly being TRBD1 (5 bases). Germline V gives CDR1 SGHDT, CDR2 YYEEEE. The CDR3 totals 14 residues. Trimming shortened V by 2 bases and J by 5 bases, and 13 bases separated the two germline ends.